These T cell receptor beta chains were read from a single sample in a study of cytomegalovirus exposure and HLA in healthy donors. This table comes from immunoSEQ multiplex PCR, and its TCRdb copy is limited to in-frame clones, with some not included. Of 200,000 to 250,000 clones listed, 70% are singletons. Input material: PBMCs. These TCRs come from a man aged 35 to 55 in good health and CMV-seropositive. The CDR3 runs from the conserved cysteine through the conserved F or W. D genes are given only for firm matches. The size entry is marked missing in some rows and otherwise reads once, few, many or a size class.

>TRBJ1-1|NA|12|NA|TRBV7-6
CASRRRDTEAFF
TGTGCCAGCAGACGCAGGGACACTGAAGCTTTCTTT
>TRBJ2-1|NA|13|TRBD1|TRBV27
CASRETGYNEQFF
TGTGCCAGCAGAGAGACAGGGTACAATGAGCAGTTCTTC
>TRBJ1-3|NA|13|NA|TRBV6-1
CASSERRGDTIYF
TGTGCCAGCAGTGAAAGGCGCGGGGACACCATATATTTT
>TRBJ1-5|NA|12|NA|TRBV19
CASSVKNQPQHF
TGTGCCAGTAGTGTCAAAAATCAGCCCCAGCATTTT
>TRBJ1-2|NA|15|TRBD1|TRBV28
CASSLLGQANYGYTF
TGTGCCAGCAGTTTACTGGGACAGGCTAACTATGGCTACACCTTC
>TRBJ1-2|few|14|NA|TRBV5-4
CASSLAGVDYGYTF
TGTGCCAGCAGCTTGGCCGGAGTGGACTATGGCTACACCTTC
>TRBJ2-7|NA|12|NA|TRBV14
CASSQEINEQYF
TGTGCCAGCAGCCAAGAAATCAACGAGCAGTACTTC
>TRBJ2-3|NA|15|TRBD1|TRBV5-1
CASTSGQGRTDTQYF
TGCGCCAGCACCTCGGGACAGGGTCGGACAGATACGCAGTATTTT
>TRBJ2-7|NA|14|NA|TRBV6-1
CASRGQSSTYEQYF
TGTGCCAGCAGAGGACAGTCTAGCACCTACGAGCAGTACTTC
>TRBJ1-4|NA|15|NA|TRBV5-1
CASSPGAVGNEKLFF
TGCGCCAGCAGCCCAGGGGCCGTAGGTAATGAAAAACTGTTTTTT
>TRBJ2-3|NA|15|TRBD1|TRBV4-2
CASSPGQGSTDTQYF
TGTGCCAGCAGCCCGGGACAGGGGTCAACAGATACGCAGTATTTT
>TRBJ1-4|NA|15|NA|TRBV5-5
CASSLGQSANEKLFF
TGTGCCAGCAGCTTGGGACAGAGCGCTAATGAAAAACTGTTTTTT
>TRBJ1-2|few|16|TRBD1|TRBV6-6
CASYRRTGEDRDGYTF
TGTGCCAGCTATCGGAGGACAGGGGAGGATAGAGATGGCTACACCTTC
>TRBJ1-4|NA|15|TRBD1|TRBV5-4
CASSLGGQQGEKLFF
TGTGCCAGCAGCTTGGGAGGCCAACAGGGGGAAAAACTGTTTTTT
>TRBJ2-7|NA|13|NA|TRBV5-1
CASREQGGYEQYF
TGCGCCAGCAGGGAGCAGGGAGGCTACGAGCAGTACTTC
>TRBJ1-5|few|15|NA|TRBV2
CASSGQPYSNQPQHF
TGTGCCAGCAGTGGACAGCCTTATAGCAATCAGCCCCAGCATTTT
>TRBJ1-4|NA|12|NA|TRBV14
CASSQVREKLFF
TGTGCCAGCAGCCAAGTGAGGGAAAAACTGTTTTTT
>TRBJ2-1|once|13|TRBD1|TRBV12-5
CASGAGTDNEQFF
TGTGCTAGTGGGGCCGGGACAGACAATGAGCAGTTCTTC
>TRBJ1-2|few|15|TRBD1|TRBV6-1
CASSSRDRLTDGYTF
TGTGCCAGCAGTTCTCGGGACAGGCTAACCGATGGCTACACCTTC
>TRBJ2-2|NA|14|NA|TRBV18
CASSPPGRTGELFF
TGTGCCAGCTCACCACCGGGGCGCACCGGGGAGCTGTTTTTT
>TRBJ2-5|NA|16|TRBD1|TRBV6-1
CASSEAGGQGWETQYF
TGTGCCAGCAGTGAAGCGGGAGGACAGGGGTGGGAGACCCAGTACTTC
>TRBJ2-7|few|17|TRBD1|TRBV2
CASSVASTGLNSYEQYF
TGTGCCAGCAGTGTGGCCTCGACAGGGCTTAACTCCTACGAGCAGTACTTC
>TRBJ2-7|NA|16|TRBD1|TRBV6-5
CASSYSGTAPSHEQYF
TGTGCCAGCAGTTATTCCGGGACAGCACCTTCCCACGAGCAGTACTTC
>TRBJ1-1|NA|15|NA|TRBV19
CASSIAGLPNTEAFF
TGTGCCAGTAGTATAGCCGGACTGCCGAACACTGAAGCTTTCTTT
>TRBJ2-1|NA|13|TRBD2|TRBV9
CASSSGTSGGTFF
TGTGCCAGCAGCTCAGGGACTAGCGGGGGTACATTCTTC
>TRBJ2-1|NA|11|NA|TRBV20-1
CSAHQVPEQFF
TGCAGTGCTCACCAGGTACCCGAGCAGTTCTTC
>TRBJ1-1|NA|13|NA|TRBV7-8
CASSLVDSTEAFF
TGTGCCAGCAGCTTAGTGGACAGCACTGAAGCTTTCTTT
>TRBJ1-6|NA|16|TRBD1|TRBV28
CASSSQGRRVYSPLHF
TGTGCCAGCAGCTCACAGGGGCGACGGGTGTATTCACCCCTCCACTTT
>TRBJ1-1|once|17|TRBD1|TRBV23-1
CASSQSITGGRVTEAFF
TGCGCCAGCAGTCAATCGATAACAGGGGGCCGGGTCACTGAAGCTTTCTTT
>TRBJ2-5|once|14|NA|TRBV7-9
CASSPPGYQETQYF
TGTGCCAGCAGCCCGCCGGGGTACCAAGAGACCCAGTACTTC
>TRBJ2-1|NA|17|TRBD2|TRBV7-2
CASSLDPLAGGDNEQFF
TGTGCCAGCAGCTTAGACCCTCTAGCGGGGGGTGATAATGAGCAGTTCTTC
>TRBJ2-7|few|14|NA|TRBV5-4
CASSLGQGPYEQYF
TGTGCCAGCAGCTTGGGCCAGGGCCCCTACGAGCAGTACTTC
>TRBJ1-1|NA|13|NA|TRBV29-1
CGVAPGGDTEAFF
TGCGGCGTTGCGCCAGGAGGGGACACTGAAGCTTTCTTT
>TRBJ1-4|NA|15|NA|TRBV6-6
CASSYSVSTNEKLFF
TGTGCCAGCAGTTATTCTGTTTCAACTAATGAAAAACTGTTTTTT
>TRBJ2-5|NA|16|NA|TRBV2
CASSERTGGFLETQYF
NA
>TRBJ1-1|NA|15|TRBD1|TRBV11-2
CASSLEGAMNTEAFF
TGTGCCAGCAGCCTAGAGGGGGCAATGAACACTGAAGCTTTCTTT
>TRBJ2-3|NA|16|NA|TRBV11-2
CASSLGGGIGTDTQYF
TGTGCCAGCAGCTTAGGCGGGGGCATCGGCACAGATACGCAGTATTTT
>TRBJ2-7|NA|14|TRBD1|TRBV10-3
CAISRGTGDYEQYF
TGTGCCATCAGTCGCGGGACAGGGGACTACGAGCAGTACTTC
>TRBJ2-7|NA|14|NA|TRBV11-2
CASSLARRPYEQYF
TGTGCCAGCAGCTTAGCGAGGCGACCCTACGAGCAGTACTTC
>TRBJ2-3|NA|15|NA|TRBV5-6
CASSLEVGGTDTQYF
TGTGCCAGCAGCTTGGAGGTCGGGGGCACAGATACGCAGTATTTT
>TRBJ1-2|NA|16|TRBD1|TRBV25-1
CASSDPWTGGTYGYTF
TGTGCCAGCAGTGACCCTTGGACAGGGGGGACCTATGGCTACACCTTC
>TRBJ2-3|NA|13|NA|TRBV7-3
CASSLTRGDTQYF
TGTGCCAGCAGCTTAACGAGGGGGGATACGCAGTATTTT
>TRBJ1-5|NA|17|TRBD1|TRBV15
CATSRETGTGANQPQHF
TGTGCCACCAGCAGGGAAACCGGGACAGGGGCCAATCAGCCCCAGCATTTT
>TRBJ1-3|NA|18|TRBD1|TRBV19
CASSNRDRGSVSGNTIYF
TGTGCCAGTAGTAACCGGGACAGGGGTTCCGTTTCAGGAAACACCATATATTTT
>TRBJ2-7|NA|13|NA|TRBV5-1
CASSFAGKYEQYF
TGCGCCAGCAGCTTTGCAGGGAAATACGAGCAGTACTTC
>TRBJ1-1|NA|14|TRBD1|TRBV7-9
CASRNRGWDTEAFF
TGTGCCAGCAGAAACAGGGGCTGGGACACTGAAGCTTTCTTT
>TRBJ2-7|NA|14|NA|TRBV27
CASRRTGLLYEQYF
TGTGCCAGCAGAAGGACAGGACTACTCTACGAGCAGTACTTC
>TRBJ1-6|few|15|NA|TRBV5-6
CASSLGQNYNSPLHF
TGTGCCAGCAGCTTGGGACAGAACTATAATTCACCCCTCCACTTT
>TRBJ2-7|NA|15|TRBD1|TRBV7-2
CASSVGQGTGREQYF
TGTGCCAGCAGCGTGGGACAGGGGACAGGGCGCGAGCAGTACTTC
>TRBJ2-5|NA|18|TRBD2|TRBV5-1
CASSQGLAGGLSTETQYF
TGCGCCAGCAGCCAGGGACTAGCGGGGGGGCTTAGTACGGAGACCCAGTACTTC
>TRBJ2-1|NA|15|TRBD1|TRBV9
CASSDRDRPNNEQFF
TGTGCCAGCAGCGACCGGGACAGACCAAACAATGAGCAGTTCTTC
>TRBJ1-5|once|16|NA|TRBV7-8
CASSLNGNTGGQPQHF
TGTGCCAGCAGCTTAAACGGCAACACTGGAGGTCAGCCCCAGCATTTT
>TRBJ1-1|NA|15|NA|TRBV5-1
CASSLEIGANTEAFF
TGCGCCAGCAGCTTGGAGATAGGGGCGAACACTGAAGCTTTCTTT
>TRBJ2-3|NA|15|TRBD2|TRBV7-6
CASSNSGGGVDTQYF
TGTGCCAGCAGCAATAGCGGGGGGGGAGTGGATACGCAGTATTTT
>TRBJ1-3|NA|19|NA|TRBV6-1
CASSEDRDLGRASGNTIYF
TGTGCCAGCAGTGAAGACCGAGATTTGGGCAGAGCCTCTGGAAACACCATATATTTT
>TRBJ2-2|NA|17|TRBD1|TRBV5-1
CASSFQDRGRSTGELFF
TGCGCCAGCAGCTTTCAGGACAGGGGGCGAAGTACCGGGGAGCTGTTTTTT
>TRBJ2-3|NA|15|NA|TRBV9
CASSRTSVSTDTQYF
TGTGCCAGCAGCCGGACATCCGTGAGCACAGATACGCAGTATTTT
>TRBJ1-4|NA|15|TRBD1|TRBV18
CASSPPGQGGEKLFF
TGTGCCAGCTCACCCCCGGGGCAGGGGGGTGAAAAACTGTTTTTT